The next 17 T cell receptor beta chains were all read from a single sample in a study of cytomegalovirus exposure and HLA in healthy donors. PCR amplification relied on 60 Vbeta primers (plus 13 Jbeta primers). Using immunoSEQ multiplex PCR, the repertoire was profiled, and TCRdb retains in-frame clones only, with some absent. Of approximately 200,000 clones in the sample, about 81% were seen once. Sequenced sample: PBMCs. These receptors originate from a man younger than 45 in good health and CMV-seropositive.

The V and J genes are TRBV7-9 and TRBJ1-4, with 7 positions matching TRBD1. The CDR3 runs to 15 residues. V dropped 8 bases and J dropped 2; count of bases not matched to a gene: 8. Per the germline V gene, CDR1 is SEHNR and CDR2 is FQNEAQ (reference sequence). Here the CDR3 reads CASHYWTGTNEKLFF. The DNA for the CDR3 is TGTGCCAGCCACTACTGGACAGGCACTAATGAAAAACTGTTTTTT.

The table lists this clone with a count of one. The chain is built from TRBV4-2 and TRBJ2-5; a weak D match, TRBD1 (6 bases). CDR3 size: 14 residues. The germline CDR1 and CDR2 sequences are LGHNA and YNFKEQ. V was pared by 0 bases and J by 2 bases, with 7 bases between. DNA of the CDR3: TGTGCCAGCAGCCAAGAAGGACAGCAAGAGACCCAGTACTTC. Translation gives CASSQEGQQETQYF.

CDR3 region: CASSLTNYTIYF. In DNA, the CDR3 is TGTGCCAGCAGTTTAACAAATTACACCATATATTTT. V usage is TRBV27 and J usage is TRBJ1-3; no definite D call. Trimming took 2 bases from V and 8 from J, leaving 7 bases between them. Germline values: CDR1 MNHEY, CDR2 SMNVEV (reference sequence). The CDR3 has 12 amino acids.

The V call is TRBV2, the J call TRBJ1-4; TRBD1 matches 11 bases. CDR1 is SNHLY, CDR2 FYNNEI, per germline. The CDR3 loop spans 14 amino acids. The V segment lost 7 bases and the J segment 7 bases; nucleotides outside the gene matches: 5. The CDR3, as DNA: TGTGCCAGCATACGGGACAGGGGGGGTGAAAAACTGTTTTTT. Translating gives CASIRDRGGEKLFF.

V and J are TRBV7-9 and TRBJ2-1; 11 bases fit TRBD2. Germline assignment: CDR1 SEHNR and CDR2 FQNEAQ (reference sequence). This CDR3 contains 15 residues. Germline trimming cut 0 bases from V and 8 bases from J; bases unmatched to any gene: 3. Here the CDR3 reads CASSLASGGAYEQFF. The CDR3 DNA sequence: TGTGCCAGCAGCTTAGCTAGCGGGGGGGCTTATGAGCAGTTCTTC.

The sample holds a few counts of this clone. This sequence joins TRBV30 and TRBJ2-5; perhaps TRBD2 as D (6 bases). The CDR3 runs to 14 residues. Trimming left V 0 bases short and J 5 bases short, with 13 bases between. Germline CDR1 reads GTSNPN; CDR2 reads SVGIG (reference sequence). DNA for the CDR3: TGTGCCTGGAGTGTAGGGCTAGCGCGGGAGACCCAGTACTTC. Translating gives CAWSVGLARETQYF.

This clone was counted between two and nine times. The chain uses TRBV11-2 and TRBJ1-1, with D possibly being TRBD1 (5 bases). Trimming took off 5 bases at V and 5 bases at J, with 12 bases between the two ends. The CDR3 sequence is 13 residues long. CDR1 and CDR2 from the germline V gene are SGHAT and FQNNGV. This CDR3 reads CASSLWGETEAFF. The CDR3 region has the DNA TGTGCCAGCAGCCTTTGGGGGGAAACTGAAGCTTTCTTT.

The V call is TRBV6-1, the J call TRBJ1-5; D is possibly TRBD1 (5 bases). Trimming stripped 4 bases from V and 3 bases from J, with 13 bases between. The CDR3 runs 15 residues. Germline CDR1 MNHNS, CDR2 SASEGT. The CDR3 spells CASSAGQGYNQPQHF. CDR3 nucleotides: TGTGCCAGCAGTGCCGGGCAGGGTTACAATCAGCCCCAGCATTTT.

J is TRBJ2-7 and V is TRBV7-2; 12 positions match TRBD2. With 4 bases clipped from V and 4 bases from J, the junction kept 8 bases outside the gene matches. The length of the CDR3 is 16 residues. Germline-derived CDR1 and CDR2 are SGHTA and FQGNSA. CDR3 sequence (DNA): TGTGCCAGCAGCTCCCTGTCCACTAGCGGGAGGTACGAGCAGTACTTC. The encoded protein is CASSSLSTSGRYEQYF.

The CDR3 DNA sequence: TGTGCCAGCAGCGCCCCCCTAGTCGCCCAGTACTTC. Translation gives CASSAPLVAQYF. The chain has TRBV13 and TRBJ2-5; D remains unclear. The CDR3 has 12 residues. The germline gives CDR1 PRHDT, CDR2 FYEKMQ (reference sequence). V lost 5 bases, J lost 9 bases, and 13 bases lay in between. The variable domain in full, completed from reference TRBV13 and TRBJ2-5, reads AAGVIQSPRHLIKEKRETATLKCYPIPRHDTVYWYQQGPGQDPQFLISFYEKMQSDKGSIPDRFSAQQFSDYHSELNMSSLELGDSALYFCASSAPLVAQYFGPGTRLLVL.

This sequence joins TRBV30 and TRBJ1-5; maybe TRBD1 (5 bases). Between the trimmed V and J ends, which lost 1 base and 4 bases, there was a span of 11 bases. This CDR3 has 14 residues. Germline V gene lookup returns CDR1 GTSNPN and CDR2 SVGIG (reference sequence). The CDR3, as DNA: TGTGCCTGGAGTGGAGCGGGGGTAAATCAGCCCCAGCATTTT. Translating it yields CAWSGAGVNQPQHF.

The rearrangement uses TRBV5-6 and TRBJ2-1; 8 bases agree with TRBD2. V lost 0 bases, J lost 7 bases, and 6 bases stayed unmatched. The germline V gene has CDR1 SGHDT and CDR2 YYEEEE. This CDR3 contains 15 residues. The CDR3 sequence is CASSLDVAGRNEQFF. The CDR3 DNA is TGTGCCAGCAGCTTGGACGTAGCGGGGCGGAATGAGCAGTTCTTC.

The CDR3 loop reads CASSKSGSGYEQYF. Written as DNA, the CDR3 is TGTGCCAGCAGCAAAAGCGGGAGTGGGTACGAGCAGTACTTC. The V and J genes are TRBV9 and TRBJ2-7, with TRBD2 matching over 8 bases. Germline CDR1 SGDLS, CDR2 YYNGEE. CDR3 length equals 14 residues. J was trimmed by 4 bases and V by 4 bases; bases with no gene match: 7.

The CDR3 sequence is CASGPDRGRGYTF. Written as DNA, the CDR3 is TGTGCTAGTGGTCCGGACAGGGGGCGAGGCTACACCTTC. The chain joins TRBV12-5 to TRBJ1-2; TRBD1 matches 11 bases. CDR3 size: 13 residues. The V segment lost 5 bases and the J segment 8 bases; nucleotides outside the gene matches: 4. CDR1 LGHNT and CDR2 FRNRAP come from the germline V gene.

This rearrangement joins TRBV28 to TRBJ1-2; 7 bases agree with TRBD1. Germline lookup yields CDR1 MDHEN and CDR2 SYDVKM. Germline trimming cut 2 bases from V and 4 bases from J; bases unmatched to any gene: 10. The CDR3 runs 16 residues. The CDR3 region has the DNA TGTGCCAGCAGTTTACCCACCTCCAGACAGGGCTATGGCTACACCTTC. Protein product: CASSLPTSRQGYGYTF.

The chain is built from TRBV27 and TRBJ2-6, with no clear D. The CDR3 has 16 residues. Deletions cut 3 bases from V and 4 bases from J, with 13 bases between. Germline V gives CDR1 MNHEY, CDR2 SMNVEV (reference sequence). CDR3 nucleotide sequence: TGTGCCAGCAGTTTTCTGGGTGCTAGGGGGGCCAACGTCCTGACTTTC. As protein: CASSFLGARGANVLTF.

This chain links TRBV27 with TRBJ1-1; 7 bases match TRBD1. The CDR3 loop spans 13 amino acids. Trimming took 6 bases from V and 11 from J; bases not matched to a gene: 12. CDR1 and CDR2 (germline): MNHEY, SMNVEV (reference sequence). CDR3 residues: CASSRDRVSAAFF. CDR3 DNA sequence: TGTGCCAGCAGCCGTGACAGGGTGAGTGCGGCTTTCTTT.